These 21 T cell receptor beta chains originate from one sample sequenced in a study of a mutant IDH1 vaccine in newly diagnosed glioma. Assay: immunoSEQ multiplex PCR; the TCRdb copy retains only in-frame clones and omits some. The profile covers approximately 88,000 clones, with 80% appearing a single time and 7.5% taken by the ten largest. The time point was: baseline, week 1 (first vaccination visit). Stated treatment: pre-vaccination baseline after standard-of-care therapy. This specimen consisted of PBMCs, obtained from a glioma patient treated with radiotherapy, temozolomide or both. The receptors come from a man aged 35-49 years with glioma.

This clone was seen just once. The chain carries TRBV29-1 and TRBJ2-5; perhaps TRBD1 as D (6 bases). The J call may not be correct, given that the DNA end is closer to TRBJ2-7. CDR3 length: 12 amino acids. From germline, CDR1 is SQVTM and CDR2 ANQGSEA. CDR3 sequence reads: CSVTPLRGEQYF. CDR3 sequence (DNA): TGCAGCGTTACACCACTCAGGGGCGAGCAGTACTTC.

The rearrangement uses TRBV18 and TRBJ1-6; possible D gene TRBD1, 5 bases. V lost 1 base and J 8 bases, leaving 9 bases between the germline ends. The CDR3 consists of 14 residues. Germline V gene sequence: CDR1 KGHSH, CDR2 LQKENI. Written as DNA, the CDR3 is TGTGCCAGCTCACCACTGGGGGGGGATTCACCCCTCCACTTT. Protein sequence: CASSPLGGDSPLHF.

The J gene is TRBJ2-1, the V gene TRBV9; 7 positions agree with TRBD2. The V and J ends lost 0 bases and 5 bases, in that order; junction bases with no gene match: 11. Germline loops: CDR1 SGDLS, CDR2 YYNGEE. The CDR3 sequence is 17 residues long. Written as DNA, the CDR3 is TGTGCCAGCAGCGTAGACCCCCCCGGACTAGTCCACAATGAGCAGTTCTTC. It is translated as CASSVDPPGLVHNEQFF. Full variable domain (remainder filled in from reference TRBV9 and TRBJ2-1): DSGVTQTPKHLITATGQRVTLRCSPRSGDLSVYWYQQSLDQGLQFLIQYYNGEERAKGNILERFSAQQFPDLHSELNLSSLELGDSALYFCASSVDPPGLVHNEQFFGPGTRLTVL.

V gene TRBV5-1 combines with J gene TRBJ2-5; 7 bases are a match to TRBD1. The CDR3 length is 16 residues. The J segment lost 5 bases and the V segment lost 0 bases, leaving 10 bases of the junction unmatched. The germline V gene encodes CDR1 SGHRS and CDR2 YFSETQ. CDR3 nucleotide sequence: TGCGCCAGCAGCTTGGCCCCGACAGGGCTTAGCGAGACCCAGTACTTC. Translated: CASSLAPTGLSETQYF.

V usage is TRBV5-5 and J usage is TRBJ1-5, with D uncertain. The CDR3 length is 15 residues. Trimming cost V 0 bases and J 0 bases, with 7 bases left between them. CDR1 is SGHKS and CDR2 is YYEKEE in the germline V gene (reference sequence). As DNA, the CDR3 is TGTGCCAGCAGCTTGGAGCCTTATAGCAATCAGCCCCAGCATTTT. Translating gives CASSLEPYSNQPQHF.

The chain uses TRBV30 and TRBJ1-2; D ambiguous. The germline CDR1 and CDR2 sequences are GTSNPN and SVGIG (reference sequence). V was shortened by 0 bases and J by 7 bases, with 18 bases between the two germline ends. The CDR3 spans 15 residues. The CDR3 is CAWSVRPVRAGGYTF. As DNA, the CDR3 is TGTGCCTGGAGTGTACGCCCTGTAAGGGCCGGTGGCTACACCTTC.

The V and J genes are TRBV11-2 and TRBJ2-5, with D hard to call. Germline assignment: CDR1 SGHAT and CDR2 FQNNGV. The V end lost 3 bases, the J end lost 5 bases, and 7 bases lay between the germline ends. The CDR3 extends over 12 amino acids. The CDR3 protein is CASSLRLETQYF. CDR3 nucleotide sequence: TGTGCCAGCAGCTTGCGTCTCGAGACCCAGTACTTC. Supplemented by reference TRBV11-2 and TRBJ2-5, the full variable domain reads EAGVAQSPRYKIIEKRQSVAFWCNPISGHATLYWYQQILGQGPKLLIQFQNNGVVDDSQLPKDRFSAERLKGVDSTLKIQPAKLEDSAVYLCASSLRLETQYFGPGTRLLVL.

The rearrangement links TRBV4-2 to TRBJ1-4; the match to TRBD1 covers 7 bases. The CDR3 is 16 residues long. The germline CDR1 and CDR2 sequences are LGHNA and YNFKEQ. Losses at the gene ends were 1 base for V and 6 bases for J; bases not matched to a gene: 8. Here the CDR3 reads CASSQALRQGDEKLFF. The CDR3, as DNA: TGTGCCAGCAGCCAAGCCTTGCGACAGGGTGATGAAAAACTGTTTTTT.

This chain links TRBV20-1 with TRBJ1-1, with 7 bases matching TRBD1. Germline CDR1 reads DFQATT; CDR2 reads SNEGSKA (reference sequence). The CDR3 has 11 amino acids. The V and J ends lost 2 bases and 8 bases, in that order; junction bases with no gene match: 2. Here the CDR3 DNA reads TGCAGTGCTAGATTACAGGGGGAAGCTTTCTTT. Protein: CSARLQGEAFF.

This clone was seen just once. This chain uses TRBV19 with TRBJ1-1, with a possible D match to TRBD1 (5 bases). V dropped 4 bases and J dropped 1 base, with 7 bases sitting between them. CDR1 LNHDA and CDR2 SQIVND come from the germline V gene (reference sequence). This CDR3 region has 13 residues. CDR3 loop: CASSRQWNTEAFF. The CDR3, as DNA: TGTGCCAGTAGTAGACAGTGGAACACTGAAGCTTTCTTT.

Here the CDR3 reads CASSLGLGGRQTKNIQYF. The CDR3, as DNA: TGTGCCAGCAGCTTAGGACTCGGGGGGAGACAGACCAAAAACATTCAGTACTTC. The chain carries TRBV7-9 and TRBJ2-4; TRBD2 matches 7 bases. The J segment lost 2 bases and the V segment lost 1 base, leaving 11 bases of the junction unmatched. Germline values: CDR1 SEHNR, CDR2 FQNEAQ (reference sequence). This CDR3 comprises 18 residues.

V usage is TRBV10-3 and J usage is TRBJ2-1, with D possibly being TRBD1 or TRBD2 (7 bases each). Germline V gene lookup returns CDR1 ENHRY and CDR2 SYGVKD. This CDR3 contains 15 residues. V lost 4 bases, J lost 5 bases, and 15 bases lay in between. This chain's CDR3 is CAISGASGGDNEQFF. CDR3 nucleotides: TGTGCCATCAGTGGTGCTTCAGGGGGGGACAATGAGCAGTTCTTC.

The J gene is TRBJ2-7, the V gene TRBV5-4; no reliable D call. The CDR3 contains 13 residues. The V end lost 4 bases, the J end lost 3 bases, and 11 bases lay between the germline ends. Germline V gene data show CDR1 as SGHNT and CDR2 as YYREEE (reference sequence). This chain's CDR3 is CASSLTDNYEQYF. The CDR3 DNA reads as TGTGCCAGCAGCCTCACAGACAACTACGAGCAGTACTTC.

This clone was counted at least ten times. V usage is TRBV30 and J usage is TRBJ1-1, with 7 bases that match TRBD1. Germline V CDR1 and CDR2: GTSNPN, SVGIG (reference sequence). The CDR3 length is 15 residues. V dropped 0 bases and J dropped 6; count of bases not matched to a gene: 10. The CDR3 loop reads CAWSVAGTVSAEAFF. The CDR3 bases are TGTGCCTGGAGTGTCGCCGGGACAGTAAGCGCTGAAGCTTTCTTT. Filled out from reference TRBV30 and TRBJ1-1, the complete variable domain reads SQTIHQWPATLVQPVGSPLSLECTVEGTSNPNLYWYRQAAGRGLQLLFYSVGIGQISSEVPQNLSASRPQDRQFILSSKKLLLSDSGFYLCAWSVAGTVSAEAFFGQGTRLTVV.

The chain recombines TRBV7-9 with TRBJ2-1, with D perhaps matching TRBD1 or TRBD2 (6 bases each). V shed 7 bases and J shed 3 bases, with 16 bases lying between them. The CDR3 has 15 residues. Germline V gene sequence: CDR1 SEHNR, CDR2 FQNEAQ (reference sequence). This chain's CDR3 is CASTDDGGYYNEQFF. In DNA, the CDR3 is TGTGCCAGCACCGATGACGGGGGCTACTACAATGAGCAGTTCTTC.

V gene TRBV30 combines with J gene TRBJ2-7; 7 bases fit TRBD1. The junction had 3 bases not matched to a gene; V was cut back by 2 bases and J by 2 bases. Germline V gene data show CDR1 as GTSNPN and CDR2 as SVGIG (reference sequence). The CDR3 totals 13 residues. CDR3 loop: CAWSRDRAYEQYF. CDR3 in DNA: TGTGCCTGGAGTAGAGACAGGGCCTACGAGCAGTACTTC.

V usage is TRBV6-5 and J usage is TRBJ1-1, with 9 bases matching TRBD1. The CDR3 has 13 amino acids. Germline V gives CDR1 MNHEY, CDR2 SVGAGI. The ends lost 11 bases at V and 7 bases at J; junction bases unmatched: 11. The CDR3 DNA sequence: TGTGCCGTACAACAGGGGGCGCTGGGTGAAGCTTTCTTT. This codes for CAVQQGALGEAFF.

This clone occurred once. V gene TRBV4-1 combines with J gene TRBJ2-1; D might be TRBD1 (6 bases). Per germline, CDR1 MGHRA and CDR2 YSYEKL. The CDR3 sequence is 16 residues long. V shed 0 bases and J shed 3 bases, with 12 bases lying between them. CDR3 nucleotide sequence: TGCGCCAGCAGCCAAGACCCCAGGGGAATCTACAATGAGCAGTTCTTC. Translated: CASSQDPRGIYNEQFF.

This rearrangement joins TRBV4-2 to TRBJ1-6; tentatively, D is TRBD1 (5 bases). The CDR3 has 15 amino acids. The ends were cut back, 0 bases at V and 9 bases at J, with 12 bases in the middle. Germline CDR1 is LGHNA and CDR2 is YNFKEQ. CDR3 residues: CASSQDTEGLSPLHF. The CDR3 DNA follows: TGTGCCAGCAGCCAAGATACAGAGGGGCTTTCACCCCTCCACTTT.

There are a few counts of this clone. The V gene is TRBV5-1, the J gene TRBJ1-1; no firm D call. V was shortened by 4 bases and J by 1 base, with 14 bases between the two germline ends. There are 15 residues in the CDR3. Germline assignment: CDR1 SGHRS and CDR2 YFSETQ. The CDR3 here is CASSPGGFGNTEAFF. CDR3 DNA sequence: TGCGCCAGCAGCCCGGGAGGGTTTGGGAACACTGAAGCTTTCTTT. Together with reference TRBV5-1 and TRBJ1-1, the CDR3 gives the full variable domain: KAGVTQTPRYLIKTRGQQVTLSCSPISGHRSVSWYQQTPGQGLQFLFEYFSETQRNKGNFPGRFSGRQFSNSRSEMNVSTLELGDSALYLCASSPGGFGNTEAFFGQGTRLTVV.

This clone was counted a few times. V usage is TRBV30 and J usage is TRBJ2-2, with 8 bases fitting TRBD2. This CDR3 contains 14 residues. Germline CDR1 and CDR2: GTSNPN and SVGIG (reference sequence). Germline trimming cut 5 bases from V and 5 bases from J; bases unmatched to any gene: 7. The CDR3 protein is CAWRFAGGTGELFF. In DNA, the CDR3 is TGTGCCTGGCGCTTTGCGGGAGGAACCGGGGAGCTGTTTTTT.